The sequence of this T cell receptor beta chain was determined in a study of read filtering for tumor transcriptome and immune sequencing. Across the study: Revised staging placed roughly 8 patients in R-ISS I, about 15 in II, 6 or 7 in III.

The library was built from about 400 ng RNA with molecular barcoded adaptors for alpha/delta and beta/gamma chains. From the reads, TCRdb called clonotypes with MiXCR, one entry per CDR3 protein. The sample consists of 20,000 or so distinct CDR3 sequences, about 22% of them appearing once. Ten or more counts support this clonotype. Its antigen remains unknown. Study-wide results and limits: Correlation between methods rose after single-read clonotypes were removed.

The source is a donor over 35 with multiple myeloma. The sample was a population of CD138-negative cells sorted from bone marrow.

The CDR3 here is CASSPQAPSEQYF. In DNA, the CDR3 is TGTGCCAGCTCACCGCAGGCCCCTAGCGAGCAGTACTTC. The chain links TRBV18 to TRBJ2-7; unclear D gene. The CDR3 consists of 13 residues. V shed 3 bases and J shed 6 bases, with 12 bases lying between them. Germline V CDR1 and CDR2: KGHSH, LQKENI.